The 27 T cell receptor beta chains presented below share a single source sample, sequenced in a study of shared clonotypes between healthy human individuals. Produced via immunoSEQ multiplex PCR; TCRdb's table is partial and in-frame only. The sample carries under 1,100,000 clones, roughly 75% recorded once. The sequencing input was memory CD4+ T cells sorted from blood. Sample subset: CD45RA-negative fraction. These receptors were obtained from a man in his late teens or twenties in good health.

The rearrangement uses TRBV6-6 and TRBJ2-1; TRBD1 matches at 10 bases. Trimming cost V 6 bases and J 8 bases; bases outside gene matches: 10. The CDR3 runs 15 residues. Germline CDR1 MNHNY, CDR2 SVGAGI (reference sequence). The CDR3 DNA follows: TGTGCCAGCAGCTATCGGACAGGGGGAGGGTATGAGCAGTTCTTC. Translating gives CASSYRTGGGYEQFF.

This clone was detected only a few times. This sequence joins TRBV27 and TRBJ2-2; D possibly uses TRBD1 or TRBD2 (6 bases each). The CDR3 consists of 16 residues. V shed 3 bases and J shed 1 base, with 12 bases lying between them. Looked up from germline, CDR1 is MNHEY and CDR2 is SMNVEV (reference sequence). CDR3 residues: CASSLDGGRNTGELFF. The CDR3 DNA reads as TGTGCCAGCAGTTTGGACGGGGGCCGGAACACCGGGGAGCTGTTTTTT.

V usage is TRBV5-1 and J usage is TRBJ1-4, with D possibly TRBD1 on 6 matching bases. The CDR3 contains 15 residues. V lost 0 bases and J 7 bases, leaving 13 bases between the germline ends. CDR1 is SGHRS, CDR2 YFSETQ, per germline. The CDR3 reads CASSLALGGGEKLFF. The CDR3 region has the DNA TGCGCCAGCAGCTTGGCCCTGGGAGGGGGTGAAAAACTGTTTTTT.

The chain uses TRBV19 and TRBJ2-5; 8 positions agree with TRBD1. Germline CDR1 reads LNHDA; CDR2 reads SQIVND (reference sequence). The CDR3 sequence is 15 residues long. Trimming took 1 base from V and 4 from J; bases not matched to a gene: 5. CDR3 sequence: CASSIGDRGGETQYF. The CDR3 nucleotides are TGTGCCAGTAGTATAGGCGACAGGGGAGGAGAGACCCAGTACTTC. Full variable domain (missing parts from reference TRBV19 and TRBJ2-5): DGGITQSPKYLFRKEGQNVTLSCEQNLNHDAMYWYRQDPGQGLRLIYYSQIVNDFQKGDIAEGYSVSREKKESFPLTVTSAQKNPTAFYLCASSIGDRGGETQYFGPGTRLLVL.

The V and J genes are TRBV14 and TRBJ2-7; D is unclear. Germline loops: CDR1 SGHDN, CDR2 FVKESK. This CDR3 comprises 14 residues. The ends were cut back, 1 base at V and 3 bases at J, with 10 bases in the middle. CDR3 coding DNA: TGTGCCAGCAGCCAAGGCCCTCTATTCTACGAGCAGTACTTC. Its translation is CASSQGPLFYEQYF.

CDR3 residues: CASSMPRMVGSPLHF. DNA for the CDR3: TGTGCCAGTAGTATGCCCAGGATGGTGGGCTCACCCCTCCACTTT. This rearrangement joins TRBV19 to TRBJ1-6, with D unresolved. The ends were cut back, 3 bases at V and 10 bases at J, with 16 bases in the middle. Per the germline V gene, CDR1 is LNHDA and CDR2 is SQIVND (reference sequence). This CDR3 contains 15 residues.

V gene TRBV7-9 combines with J gene TRBJ2-3; D perhaps matches TRBD1 (6 bases). V lost 2 bases and J 5 bases, leaving 14 bases between the germline ends. The CDR3 consists of 15 residues. Germline values: CDR1 SEHNR, CDR2 FQNEAQ (reference sequence). CDR3 bases: TGTGCCAGCAGCTTATACAGGGATTTTGGAGATACGCAGTATTTT. The encoded protein is CASSLYRDFGDTQYF.

V and J are TRBV5-4 and TRBJ2-3; 7 bases are shared with TRBD2. V shed 0 bases and J 4 bases; nucleotides not matched to a gene: 5. CDR1 SGHNT and CDR2 YYREEE come from the germline V gene (reference sequence). CDR3 size: 15 residues. Here the CDR3 DNA reads TGTGCCAGCAGCTTGGTATCGGGAGGCGCAGATACGCAGTATTTT. As protein: CASSLVSGGADTQYF.

V and J are TRBV27 and TRBJ2-5; D might be TRBD2 (5 bases). Per the germline V gene, CDR1 is MNHEY and CDR2 is SMNVEV (reference sequence). This CDR3 spans 12 amino acids. V was shortened by 2 bases and J by 4 bases, with 5 bases between the two germline ends. The DNA for the CDR3 is TGTGCCAGCAGTTTAGAGGGAGAGACCCAGTACTTC. As protein: CASSLEGETQYF.

The chain joins TRBV9 to TRBJ2-3; 9 bases are shared with TRBD2. The germline CDR1 and CDR2 sequences are SGDLS and YYNGEE. Germline trimming cut 4 bases from V and 4 bases from J; bases unmatched to any gene: 13. CDR3 size: 17 residues. The CDR3 DNA reads as TGTGCCAGCAGCACCGGGACTAGCTGGAGGGGTGCAGATACGCAGTATTTT. This sequence encodes CASSTGTSWRGADTQYF.

The chain recombines TRBV6-5 with TRBJ2-3; tentative D call: TRBD2 (5 bases). The CDR3 is 16 amino acids. The germline V gene encodes CDR1 MNHEY and CDR2 SVGAGI. Trimming took off 4 bases at V and 2 bases at J, with 16 bases between the two ends. This chain's CDR3 is CASSSPRALSTDTQYF. CDR3 DNA sequence: TGTGCCAGCAGTTCCCCGAGGGCCCTTTCCACAGATACGCAGTATTTT.

This chain links TRBV5-4 with TRBJ2-1; 13 bases are shared with TRBD2. Germline V gene sequence: CDR1 SGHNT, CDR2 YYREEE (reference sequence). V lost 5 bases and J lost 1; bases outside the gene matches: 6. The CDR3 consists of 17 residues. CDR3 sequence (DNA): TGTGCCAGCAGACCCGGGACTAGCGGGATTTCCTACAATGAGCAGTTCTTC. Its protein product is CASRPGTSGISYNEQFF.

The V call is TRBV5-4, the J call TRBJ2-4, with a tentative D call TRBD2 (6 bases). The CDR3 covers 15 residues. V lost 2 bases, J lost 0 bases, and 9 bases lay in between. Germline V CDR1 and CDR2: SGHNT, YYREEE (reference sequence). The CDR3 DNA follows: TGTGCCAGCAGCTTTGGGGGACTAGCCAAAAACATTCAGTACTTC. Translating it yields CASSFGGLAKNIQYF.

The rearrangement links TRBV19 to TRBJ2-1; unclear D gene. Between the trimmed V and J ends, which lost 5 bases and 3 bases, there was a span of 17 bases. CDR3 length: 16 amino acids. Germline V gene data show CDR1 as LNHDA and CDR2 as SQIVND (reference sequence). Written as DNA, the CDR3 is TGTGCCAGTAGTCCCCCCGAACGGTGGAGCTACAATGAGCAGTTCTTC. Its translation: CASSPPERWSYNEQFF. The complete variable domain, with remaining parts taken from reference TRBV19 and TRBJ2-1, reads DGGITQSPKYLFRKEGQNVTLSCEQNLNHDAMYWYRQDPGQGLRLIYYSQIVNDFQKGDIAEGYSVSREKKESFPLTVTSAQKNPTAFYLCASSPPERWSYNEQFFGPGTRLTVL.

The chain combines TRBV27 with TRBJ2-3; D might be TRBD1 (6 bases). This CDR3 is built from 12 residues. Germline V lookup: CDR1 MNHEY, CDR2 SMNVEV (reference sequence). The germline V and J ends were trimmed by 5 bases and 5 bases, with 8 bases remaining between them. The CDR3 DNA reads TGTGCCAGCAGTATCAGGGGAGATACGCAGTATTTT. This gives the protein CASSIRGDTQYF.

V gene TRBV7-2 combines with J gene TRBJ2-7, with unresolved D. V was clipped by 7 bases and J by 3 bases, with 7 bases between them. Germline V gene lookup returns CDR1 SGHTA and CDR2 FQGNSA. This CDR3 has 11 residues. This CDR3 is CASTLNYEQYF. CDR3 nucleotides: TGTGCCAGCACCCTCAACTACGAGCAGTACTTC.

This clone was counted at least ten times. The chain recombines TRBV29-1 with TRBJ1-1, with a tentative D call TRBD1 (5 bases). The germline V and J ends were trimmed by 6 bases and 1 base, with 12 bases remaining between them. The CDR3 length is 13 residues. Germline lookup yields CDR1 SQVTM and CDR2 ANQGSEA. CDR3 nucleotide sequence: TGCAGCGTGGGGGAACAGCGGAACACTGAAGCTTTCTTT. Protein sequence: CSVGEQRNTEAFF.

The V and J genes are TRBV7-2 and TRBJ2-6; perhaps TRBD2 as D (6 bases). CDR1 SGHTA and CDR2 FQGNSA come from the germline V gene. V was shortened by 9 bases and J by 0 bases, with 9 bases between the two germline ends. The CDR3 is 14 residues long. The CDR3 spells CASEEGSGANVLTF. The CDR3 nucleotides read TGTGCCAGTGAGGAGGGCTCTGGGGCCAACGTCCTGACTTTC.

This clone came up once. The chain is built from TRBV5-8 and TRBJ1-5; TRBD1 matches at 11 bases. The germline V gene encodes CDR1 SGHTS and CDR2 YDEGEE. The CDR3 has 18 amino acids. The V and J ends lost 1 base and 4 bases, in that order; junction bases with no gene match: 10. The CDR3 region has the DNA TGTGCCAGCAGCTTGACCGGGACAGGGGGTAGAACGAATCAGCCCCAGCATTTT. As protein: CASSLTGTGGRTNQPQHF.

The chain has TRBV12-5 and TRBJ2-1; D may be TRBD1 (5 bases). Deletions cut 1 base from V and 15 bases from J, with 13 bases between. The CDR3 is 12 residues long. CDR1 LGHNT and CDR2 FRNRAP come from the germline V gene. The CDR3 protein is CASGLGQGSVFF. CDR3 nucleotides: TGTGCTAGTGGTTTGGGGCAGGGATCGGTGTTCTTC.

This chain links TRBV27 with TRBJ2-1; TRBD1 agrees at 9 bases. The CDR3 sequence is 16 residues long. The junction had 10 bases not matched to a gene; V was cut back by 3 bases and J by 7 bases. Germline V gene data show CDR1 as MNHEY and CDR2 as SMNVEV (reference sequence). This CDR3 is CASSFTGGGPGNEQFF. The CDR3 DNA follows: TGTGCCAGCAGTTTCACAGGGGGCGGACCGGGAAATGAGCAGTTCTTC.

The V and J genes are TRBV7-2 and TRBJ1-4; the match to TRBD1 covers 12 bases. J was trimmed by 3 bases and V by 3 bases; bases with no gene match: 5. Germline-derived CDR1 and CDR2 are SGHTA and FQGNSA. The CDR3 has 17 residues. CDR3 coding DNA: TGTGCCAGCAGCTTGACGGGACAGGGGGCCTCTAATGAAAAACTGTTTTTT. Translated: CASSLTGQGASNEKLFF.

The chain carries TRBV28 and TRBJ1-2; 8 bases fit TRBD1. Germline lookup yields CDR1 MDHEN and CDR2 SYDVKM. There are 14 residues in the CDR3. J gave up 3 bases and V 4 bases, and 4 bases lay outside the gene matches. The CDR3 here is CASSSRQGYYGYTF. In DNA, the CDR3 is TGTGCCAGCAGTTCGCGACAGGGGTACTATGGCTACACCTTC.

With respect to this clone: The identical CDR3 is also encoded by other nucleotide sequences in the sample. The chain links TRBV5-4 to TRBJ2-5, with D uncertain. Trimming pared 3 bases from V and 2 bases from J, leaving 11 bases between. The CDR3 spans 14 residues. In germline, CDR1 is SGHNT, CDR2 YYREEE (reference sequence). The CDR3 region has the DNA TGTGCCAGCAGCTCTGGCCAGACACAAGAGACCCAGTACTTC. The encoded protein is CASSSGQTQETQYF.

The rearrangement joins TRBV4-3 to TRBJ2-1, with D maybe TRBD2 (6 bases). The CDR3 loop spans 15 amino acids. The germline CDR1 and CDR2 sequences are LGHNA and YSLEER. V was clipped by 1 base and J by 2 bases, with 9 bases between them. In nucleotides, the CDR3 is TGCGCCAGCAGCCAAGGGCGGGGAACCTACAATGAGCAGTTCTTC. Translation gives CASSQGRGTYNEQFF.

Points on this clone: Other nucleotide sequences from this sample produce the same CDR3. V gene TRBV6-1 combines with J gene TRBJ1-2; D call uncertain. V was cut by 3 bases and J by 2 bases, with 7 bases left in between. Germline V gives CDR1 MNHNS, CDR2 SASEGT. The CDR3 is 13 residues long. The CDR3 DNA sequence: TGTGCCAGCAGTGACGCCAGAAACTATGGCTACACCTTC. Protein sequence: CASSDARNYGYTF.

The V gene is TRBV2, the J gene TRBJ2-3; 13 bases are shared with TRBD2. The CDR3 sequence is 15 residues long. V was clipped by 8 bases and J by 3 bases; unmatched bases: 5. The germline V gene has CDR1 SNHLY and CDR2 FYNNEI. In DNA form, the CDR3 reads TGTGCCAGCGGAGGGACTAGCGGGGAGACAGATACGCAGTATTTT. Translating gives CASGGTSGETDTQYF.